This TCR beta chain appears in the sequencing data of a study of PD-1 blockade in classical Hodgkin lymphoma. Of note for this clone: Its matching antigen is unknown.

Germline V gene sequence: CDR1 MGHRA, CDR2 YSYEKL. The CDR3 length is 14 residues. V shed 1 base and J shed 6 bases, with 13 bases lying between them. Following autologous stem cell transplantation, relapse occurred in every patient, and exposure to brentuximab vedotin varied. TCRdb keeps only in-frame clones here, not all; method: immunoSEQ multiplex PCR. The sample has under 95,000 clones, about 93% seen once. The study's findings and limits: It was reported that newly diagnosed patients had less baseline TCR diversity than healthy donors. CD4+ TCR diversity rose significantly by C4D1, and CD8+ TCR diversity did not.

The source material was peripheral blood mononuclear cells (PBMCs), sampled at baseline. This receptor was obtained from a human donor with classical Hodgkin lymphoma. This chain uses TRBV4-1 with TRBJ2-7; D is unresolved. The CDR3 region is CASSQGIGGPEQYF. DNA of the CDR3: TGCGCCAGCAGCCAAGGCATTGGTGGGCCCGAGCAGTACTTC.